The 22 T cell receptor beta chains below were found in one sample sequenced in a study of blood T cell repertoires in COVID-19. The data were produced by immunoSEQ multiplex PCR, yet TCRdb's version contains in-frame clones alone and is incomplete. The table has 90,000 to 100,000 clones, approximately 80% seen once. The sequenced sample consisted of peripheral blood. The receptors stem from a man in his 70s with active or convalescent COVID-19.

This chain connects TRBV11-3 to TRBJ1-2; D might be TRBD1 (5 bases). This CDR3 region has 14 residues. The V end lost 8 bases, the J end lost 3 bases, and 16 bases lay between the germline ends. Germline CDR1 reads SGHNT; CDR2 reads YENEEA. CDR3 sequence: CASLPRGIDYGYTF. The DNA of the CDR3 is TGTGCCAGCCTCCCCCGGGGGATAGACTATGGCTACACCTTC.

V and J are TRBV12-5 and TRBJ1-2; D might be TRBD1 (5 bases). CDR3 size: 14 residues. Trimming left V 7 bases short and J 6 bases short, with 18 bases between. The germline CDR1 and CDR2 sequences are LGHNT and FRNRAP. CDR3 bases: TGTGCTAGTGCCCCCCCCTGGGGGGGTGATGGCTACACCTTC. It codes for CASAPPWGGDGYTF.

This chain connects TRBV5-1 to TRBJ2-7; 7 nucleotides line up with TRBD1. The CDR3 length is 15 residues. From germline, CDR1 is SGHRS and CDR2 YFSETQ. Trimming at V came to 5 bases and at J to 0 bases, leaving 8 bases not matched to a gene. In DNA, the CDR3 is TGCGCCAGCAGAAGGACAGGAGCCCTCTCCTACGAGCAGTACTTC. Translating it yields CASRRTGALSYEQYF. The variable domain in full, completed from reference TRBV5-1 and TRBJ2-7, reads KAGVTQTPRYLIKTRGQQVTLSCSPISGHRSVSWYQQTPGQGLQFLFEYFSETQRNKGNFPGRFSGRQFSNSRSEMNVSTLELGDSALYLCASRRTGALSYEQYFGPGTRLTVT.

Comments on this clone: One junction end does not reproduce the germline sequence, and a read error may be involved. The chain uses TRBV5-3 and TRBJ2-5, with 8 nucleotides matching TRBD2. TRBV5-3 is an ORF, and what it does is uncertain. The CDR3 consists of 19 residues. The CDR3: CARRFRGRGANPDRETQYF. The DNA for the CDR3 is TGTGCCAGACGCTTCCGGGGGCGGGGGGCAAACCCCGATCGAGAGACCCAGTACTTC.

The J gene is TRBJ2-5, the V gene TRBV18; a weak D match, TRBD2 (6 bases). Trimming removed 6 bases at V and 4 bases at J, with 12 bases between. Germline CDR1 is KGHSH and CDR2 is LQKENI. The CDR3 spans 13 residues. The DNA of the CDR3 is TGTGCCAGCTCCCTGACTAGTCGAGAGACCCAGTACTTC. This gives the protein CASSLTSRETQYF.

The rearrangement links TRBV6-6 to TRBJ1-1; D remains unclear. Trimming cost V 2 bases and J 0 bases, with 7 bases left between them. Germline CDR1 and CDR2: MNHNY and SVGAGI (reference sequence). CDR3 size: 14 residues. CDR3 loop: CASSYPQMNTEAFF. DNA for the CDR3: TGTGCCAGCAGTTACCCCCAGATGAACACTGAAGCTTTCTTT.

The V and J genes are TRBV29-1 and TRBJ1-1; tentative D call: TRBD1 (5 bases). The V gene's germline CDR1 is SQVTM and CDR2 ANQGSEA. V lost 4 bases and J 1 base, leaving 10 bases between the germline ends. The CDR3 has 13 residues. This CDR3 reads CSVGWGPNTEAFF. The DNA for the CDR3 is TGCAGCGTTGGATGGGGCCCGAACACTGAAGCTTTCTTT.

This chain joins TRBV4-1 and TRBJ1-2; 7 positions agree with TRBD1. The length of the CDR3 is 15 residues. Germline V gives CDR1 MGHRA, CDR2 YSYEKL. V lost 2 bases, J lost 2 bases, and 5 bases stayed unmatched. The CDR3 nucleotides are TGCGCCAGCAGCCAACGGTCAGGGGGGAACTATGGCTACACCTTC. It encodes CASSQRSGGNYGYTF.

This sequence joins TRBV7-2 and TRBJ1-1; 7 nucleotides match TRBD1. The length of the CDR3 is 16 residues. J was trimmed by 0 bases and V by 3 bases; bases with no gene match: 7. Germline V gives CDR1 SGHTA, CDR2 FQGNSA. The CDR3, as DNA: TGTGCCAGCAGCTTCCCCGGGACAGCCATGAACACTGAAGCTTTCTTT. Protein product: CASSFPGTAMNTEAFF.

The chain joins TRBV18 to TRBJ2-2; no clear D. Germline V CDR1 and CDR2: KGHSH, LQKENI. This CDR3 is 18 amino acids long. Trimming shortened V by 3 bases and J by 0 bases, and 17 bases separated the two germline ends. CDR3 protein: CASSPVFAAATNTGELFF. DNA for the CDR3: TGTGCCAGCTCACCGGTATTCGCGGCAGCCACGAACACCGGGGAGCTGTTTTTT. The full variable domain, completed using reference TRBV18 and TRBJ2-2, is NAGVMQNPRHLVRRRGQEARLRCSPMKGHSHVYWYRQLPEEGLKFMVYLQKENIIDESGMPKERFSAEFPKEGPSILRIQQVVRGDSAAYFCASSPVFAAATNTGELFFGEGSRLTVL.

This clone appeared a single time. V gene TRBV29-1 combines with J gene TRBJ2-1, with 10 bases that match TRBD2. There are 15 residues in the CDR3. V lost 6 bases to trimming and J lost 4 bases; unmatched junction nucleotides: 9. In germline, CDR1 is SQVTM, CDR2 ANQGSEA. CDR3 residues: CSVNLAGATYNEQFF. Here the CDR3 DNA reads TGCAGCGTGAACCTAGCGGGGGCAACATACAATGAGCAGTTCTTC.

J is TRBJ1-4 and V is TRBV28; D is undetermined. Germline V gene sequence: CDR1 MDHEN, CDR2 SYDVKM. Trimming stripped 4 bases from V and 0 bases from J, with 6 bases between. The CDR3 runs 14 residues. CDR3 amino acids: CASSYTSTNEKLFF. As DNA, the CDR3 is TGTGCCAGCAGTTACACCTCAACTAATGAAAAACTGTTTTTT. Looking up the rest from reference TRBV28 and TRBJ1-4 gives the full variable domain: DVKVTQSSRYLVKRTGEKVFLECVQDMDHENMFWYRQDPGLGLRLIYFSYDVKMKEKGDIPEGYSVSREKKERFSLILESASTNQTSMYLCASSYTSTNEKLFFGSGTQLSVL.

The chain couples TRBV6-4 to TRBJ1-1; D unclear. Germline loops: CDR1 MRHNA, CDR2 SNTAGT. The CDR3 length is 13 residues. Trimming shortened V by 6 bases and J by 3 bases, and 11 bases separated the two germline ends. CDR3 sequence (DNA): TGTGCCAGCAGGGCCCAGGTGTACACTGAAGCTTTCTTT. Translation: CASRAQVYTEAFF.

The rearrangement joins TRBV19 to TRBJ2-2; 8 nucleotides agree with TRBD1. Germline CDR1 reads LNHDA; CDR2 reads SQIVND (reference sequence). J lost 3 bases, V lost 6 bases, and 3 bases had no gene match. There are 14 residues in the CDR3. The CDR3: CASRATGDTGELFF. The CDR3 DNA reads as TGTGCCAGTAGGGCGACAGGGGACACCGGGGAGCTGTTTTTT. Supplemented by reference TRBV19 and TRBJ2-2, the full variable domain reads DGGITQSPKYLFRKEGQNVTLSCEQNLNHDAMYWYRQDPGQGLRLIYYSQIVNDFQKGDIAEGYSVSREKKESFPLTVTSAQKNPTAFYLCASRATGDTGELFFGEGSRLTVL.

The V gene is TRBV9, the J gene TRBJ2-7; 9 positions match TRBD2. Per the germline V gene, CDR1 is SGDLS and CDR2 is YYNGEE. There are 15 residues in the CDR3. J lost 2 bases, V lost 2 bases, and 5 bases had no gene match. Written as DNA, the CDR3 is TGTGCCAGCAGCGTGGCTAGCGGGACTGCCTACGAGCAGTACTTC. Translating gives CASSVASGTAYEQYF.

The rearrangement links TRBV25-1 to TRBJ2-6, with a tentative D call TRBD2 (7 bases). Deletions cut 0 bases from V and 2 bases from J, with 11 bases between. The CDR3 has 17 residues. Germline lookup yields CDR1 MGHDK and CDR2 SYGVNS. This CDR3 reads CASSEYRGGAGANVLTF. CDR3 nucleotide sequence: TGTGCCAGCAGTGAATATAGGGGGGGCGCTGGGGCCAACGTCCTGACTTTC.

The chain links TRBV4-1 to TRBJ2-3; possible D gene TRBD1, 6 bases. Germline-derived CDR1 and CDR2 are MGHRA and YSYEKL. V was trimmed by 0 bases and J by 2 bases, leaving 18 bases between them. The CDR3 runs to 18 residues. The CDR3 loop is CASSQDFRTAGYTDTQYF. In DNA, the CDR3 is TGCGCCAGCAGCCAAGACTTCAGGACAGCAGGGTACACAGATACGCAGTATTTT.

The chain has TRBV2 and TRBJ1-5; TRBD1 might be the D (5 bases). CDR1 is SNHLY, CDR2 FYNNEI, per germline. Trimming removed 7 bases at V and 7 bases at J, with 17 bases between. The CDR3 runs 14 residues. In DNA form, the CDR3 reads TGTGCCAGCACCCCAGGGAGGGGAGGACAGCCCCAGCATTTT. It encodes CASTPGRGGQPQHF.

The V and J genes are TRBV3-1 (or the pseudogene TRBV3-2) and TRBJ1-5; D gene uncertain. The V end lost 0 bases, the J end lost 3 bases, and 9 bases lay between the germline ends. The CDR3 spans 15 residues. The germline gives CDR1 LGHDT, CDR2 YNNKEL (reference sequence). CDR3 in DNA: TGTGCCAGCAGCCAAGATCCCCTGTCCAATCAGCCCCAGCATTTT. Translated: CASSQDPLSNQPQHF.

This clone was recorded at least ten times. V and J are TRBV10-3 and TRBJ2-3; 8 nucleotides align to TRBD2. Germline loops: CDR1 ENHRY, CDR2 SYGVKD. With 4 bases clipped from V and 2 bases from J, the junction kept 5 bases outside the gene matches. This CDR3 region has 15 residues. The CDR3 DNA is TGTGCCATCAGTGCGGGACTAGAGCCCACAGATACGCAGTATTTT. Translation: CAISAGLEPTDTQYF.

The chain carries TRBV4-2 and TRBJ2-1; 9 bases line up with TRBD2. Germline V gene sequence: CDR1 LGHNA, CDR2 YNFKEQ. Trimming at V came to 0 bases and at J to 8 bases, leaving 8 bases not matched to a gene. The CDR3 has 16 residues. The CDR3 loop reads CASSQDRAGGPHEQFF. CDR3 in DNA: TGTGCCAGCAGCCAAGATCGTGCGGGGGGGCCCCATGAGCAGTTCTTC.

The chain employs TRBV3-1 (or the pseudogene TRBV3-2) and TRBJ1-5; D gene uncertain. CDR1 is LGHDT and CDR2 is YNNKEL in the germline V gene (reference sequence). CDR3 length: 14 residues. Trimming shortened V by 0 bases and J by 5 bases, and 8 bases separated the two germline ends. The CDR3 loop is CASSQDRGYQPQHF. In nucleotides, the CDR3 is TGTGCCAGCAGCCAAGATCGGGGATATCAGCCCCAGCATTTT.